A selection of T cell receptor beta chains follows, all from one sample in a study of early T cells in non-severe SARS-CoV-2 infection. TCRdb reprocessed the 5' RACE reads via MiXCR and lists one record per CDR3 protein. Of 52,000 or so distinct CDR3 sequences in the sample, about 7.1% were seen once. Source: whole blood, taken at baseline. The receptors stem from an adult who was a healthcare worker with PCR-confirmed SARS-CoV-2 infection or an uninfected control (not recorded which). Both conserved end residues are trimmed from each CDR3. Part of the rows lack a size; the others show once, few, many or a class for expanded clones.

j_call v_call clone_size cdr3_aa
TRBJ2-3 TRBV9 . ASSPRGDSRADTQY
TRBJ1-1 TRBV7-9 . ASSLKDRGLQGPEAF
TRBJ1-2 TRBV6-1 . ASREQGSRHGYT
TRBJ2-3 TRBV7-2 many ASSLVTGGADTQY
TRBJ1-3 TRBV7-2 . ASSPVPFDTIY
TRBJ2-3 TRBV15 . ATSTPVVAGLTDTQY
TRBJ2-2 TRBV7-3 . ASKAGRNDAGGELF
TRBJ1-2 TRBV3-1 few ASSPESFHTGGGYGYT
TRBJ1-5 TRBV28 many ASSLTGFNQPQH
TRBJ2-1 TRBV7-6 many ASSLVRGAGEQF
TRBJ2-1 TRBV12-3/TRBV12-4 many ASSSFDGSSYNEQF
TRBJ1-2 TRBV27 few ASSLNGYGYT
TRBJ1-2 TRBV2 many ASSLLNYGYT
TRBJ1-2 TRBV6-5 many ASSYANYGYT
TRBJ1-2 TRBV19 . ASSIGSAEAHGYT
TRBJ1-3 TRBV6-5 few ASSRGGSGNTIY
TRBJ1-4 TRBV7-8 few ASSLEGHSGEKLF
TRBJ1-6 TRBV30 many AWSAPGGFNSPLH
TRBJ2-7 TRBV20-1 . SPGQGFGLRSEQY
TRBJ2-5 TRBV4-3 many ASSRTGDLSVETQY
TRBJ2-5 TRBV11-2 many ASNSAQQETQY
TRBJ1-3 TRBV28 . ASSLTGYAGNTIY
TRBJ2-7 TRBV7-9 . ASSLGSHAYEQY
TRBJ1-2 TRBV5-6 few ASSLSPPSNYGYT
TRBJ2-3 TRBV6-5 few ASSAGFLLLD
TRBJ1-1 TRBV20-1 many SARAGTEMNTEAF
TRBJ1-4 TRBV6-7 few ASSYPSRTWATNEKLF